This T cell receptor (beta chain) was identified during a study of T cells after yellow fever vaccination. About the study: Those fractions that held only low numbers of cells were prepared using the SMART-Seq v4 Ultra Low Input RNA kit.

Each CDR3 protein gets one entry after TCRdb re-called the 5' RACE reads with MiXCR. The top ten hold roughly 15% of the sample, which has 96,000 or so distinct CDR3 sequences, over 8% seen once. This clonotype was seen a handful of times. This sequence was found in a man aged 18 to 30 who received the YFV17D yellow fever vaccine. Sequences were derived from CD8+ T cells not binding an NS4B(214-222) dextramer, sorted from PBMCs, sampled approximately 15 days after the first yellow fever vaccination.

In nucleotides, the CDR3 is TGCAGCGTTGAACAGGGATTAAAGGAGACCCAGTACTTC. Translating gives CSVEQGLKETQYF. This chain uses TRBV29-1 with TRBJ2-5, with D possibly matching TRBD1 (5 bases). Germline CDR1 SQVTM, CDR2 ANQGSEA. The CDR3 totals 13 residues. Trimming took 2 bases from V and 5 from J, leaving 12 bases between them.